This T cell receptor (beta chain) is from a study of blood T cell repertoires in COVID-19. Across the study: The samples span acute and convalescent COVID-19 from the United States, Italy and Spain. T cells, B-cell-depleted T cells, or PBMCs provided the cDNA or gDNA that served as material.

As originally analysed: Researchers report that nucleated cell counts were estimated from reference gene primer amplification. TCRdb's table, derived via immunoSEQ multiplex PCR, lists solely in-frame clones and lacks some. V, J and clone size are those of that table, while D and trimming were read from the DNA. This table has about 87,000 clones, around 87% appearing once. This CDR3 region has 20 residues. The V gene's germline CDR1 is KGHSH and CDR2 LQKENI. With V trimmed by 0 bases and J by 0 bases, 8 bases remained unmatched. The receptor comes from a man aged 40-49 years with acute or convalescent COVID-19. The sample taken for sequencing was peripheral blood. The genes are TRBV18 and TRBJ2-6, with 10 bases lining up with TRBD1. CDR3 nucleotide sequence: TGTGCCAGCTCACCACCGGCGGGACAGGGGAAGGTCTCTGGGGCCAACGTCCTGACTTTC. Translating it yields CASSPPAGQGKVSGANVLTF.